The 14 T cell receptor beta chains in this list originate from one sample, sequenced in a study of T cells after yellow fever vaccination. In TCRdb, the 5' RACE reads were re-called with MiXCR into one record per CDR3 protein. The sample lists about 240,000 distinct CDR3 sequences, about 7.1% occurring once. The material sequenced was CD4+ T cells sorted from PBMCs, taken 15 days after the yellow fever booster vaccination. The receptor source for this set is a young man who received the YFV17D yellow fever vaccine.

This clonotype was seen a few times. The chain carries TRBV7-2 and TRBJ2-2; D is ambiguous. This CDR3 contains 12 residues. The germline gives CDR1 SGHTA, CDR2 FQGNSA. With 0 bases removed from V and 7 bases from J, the gap between germline ends came to 3 bases. The CDR3 DNA follows: TGTGCCAGCAGCTTAGCTGTCGGGGAGCTGTTTTTT. Protein sequence: CASSLAVGELFF.

This clonotype occurred a few times. The chain couples TRBV20-1 to TRBJ1-2; no clear D gene. Trimming stripped 0 bases from V and 4 bases from J, with 9 bases between. Germline CDR1 DFQATT, CDR2 SNEGSKA (reference sequence). CDR3 length: 13 residues. The CDR3 region has the DNA TGCAGTGCTAGAGACCGACGGCTCTATGGCTACACCTTC. Translation: CSARDRRLYGYTF.

The V gene is TRBV29-1, the J gene TRBJ1-2, with 9 bases matching TRBD1. CDR3 length: 14 amino acids. Germline V gives CDR1 SQVTM, CDR2 ANQGSEA. J lost 7 bases, V lost 6 bases, and 12 bases had no gene match. Here the CDR3 reads CSVNSGTGSSGYTF. CDR3 in DNA: TGCAGCGTGAACTCCGGGACAGGGTCGAGTGGCTACACCTTC.

The chain has TRBV5-1 and TRBJ2-1; the D gene could be TRBD1 or TRBD2 (7 bases each). The CDR3 has 17 residues. Germline CDR1 SGHRS, CDR2 YFSETQ. V lost 0 bases and J lost 9, with 22 bases in between. CDR3 loop: CASSLGRDSGVPGEQFF. The CDR3 DNA sequence: TGCGCCAGCAGCTTGGGCAGGGACAGCGGGGTCCCGGGTGAGCAGTTCTTC.

V usage is TRBV7-8 and J usage is TRBJ2-2; 12 nucleotides match TRBD2. With 2 bases clipped from V and 7 bases from J, the junction kept 8 bases outside the gene matches. Germline V gene lookup returns CDR1 SGHVS and CDR2 FQNEAQ. CDR3 length: 17 residues. For the CDR3, the DNA is TGTGCCAGCAGCTTACGGCTAGCGGGAGGGCCGGGCGGGGAGCTGTTTTTT. Translation: CASSLRLAGGPGGELFF.

V usage is TRBV5-4 and J usage is TRBJ2-6, with D unclear. The germline CDR1 and CDR2 sequences are SGHNT and YYREEE (reference sequence). The CDR3 totals 16 residues. V was shortened by 4 bases and J by 0 bases, with 11 bases between the two germline ends. The CDR3 loop is CASSTDLGSGANVLTF. CDR3 nucleotides: TGTGCCAGCAGCACTGACCTCGGCTCTGGGGCCAACGTCCTGACTTTC.

The chain employs TRBV25-1 and TRBJ2-5; TRBD2 might be the D (6 bases). V was cut by 4 bases and J by 1 base, with 10 bases left in between. The CDR3 runs to 14 residues. The germline V gene encodes CDR1 MGHDK and CDR2 SYGVNS. The CDR3 DNA follows: TGTGCCAGCAGTGTCCGCGGGGCCCAAGAGACCCAGTACTTC. Translating it yields CASSVRGAQETQYF. The complete variable domain, with remaining parts taken from reference TRBV25-1 and TRBJ2-5, reads EADIYQTPRYLVIGTGKKITLECSQTMGHDKMYWYQQDPGMELHLIHYSYGVNSTEKGDLSSESTVSRIRTEHFPLTLESARPSHTSQYLCASSVRGAQETQYFGPGTRLLVL.

This clonotype was counted a few times. The chain has TRBV28 and TRBJ2-7; no definite D call. The length of the CDR3 is 11 residues. The V gene's germline CDR1 is MDHEN and CDR2 SYDVKM. Trimming took 8 bases from V and 4 from J, leaving 9 bases between them. CDR3: CASDNFYEQYF. CDR3 nucleotide sequence: TGTGCCAGCGACAACTTTTACGAGCAGTACTTC.

Ten or more counts support this clonotype. V usage is TRBV7-2 and J usage is TRBJ1-2, with 7 bases that match TRBD1. Germline V gives CDR1 SGHTA, CDR2 FQGNSA. The trim removed 5 bases at V and 1 base at J, leaving 7 bases unmatched. The CDR3 is made up of 15 amino acids. The CDR3 here is CASSHTGVFNYGYTF. CDR3 DNA sequence: TGTGCCAGCAGCCACACAGGGGTATTTAACTATGGCTACACCTTC.

The sample holds many counts of this clonotype. The V gene is TRBV2, the J gene TRBJ2-7; 10 bases are a match to TRBD1. J gave up 0 bases and V 5 bases, and 1 base lay outside the gene matches. The CDR3 spans 14 residues. Germline V gene sequence: CDR1 SNHLY, CDR2 FYNNEI. The CDR3 DNA reads as TGTGCCAGCAGTTGGACAGGGGGCTCCTACGAGCAGTACTTC. Translation: CASSWTGGSYEQYF.

This clonotype was counted a few times. The genes are TRBV6-1 and TRBJ2-1, with 9 bases that match TRBD1. Germline assignment: CDR1 MNHNS and CDR2 SASEGT. The length of the CDR3 is 14 residues. Trimming took 6 bases from V and 10 from J; bases not matched to a gene: 10. As DNA, the CDR3 is TGTGCCAGCAGCCTCCGGGACAGGGCCGACGAGCAGTTCTTC. This encodes CASSLRDRADEQFF.

Ten or more counts support this clonotype. The chain couples TRBV29-1 to TRBJ2-5; D possibly corresponds to TRBD1 (6 bases). Looked up from germline, CDR1 is SQVTM and CDR2 is ANQGSEA. The CDR3 is made up of 14 amino acids. Trimming removed 3 bases from V and 2 bases from J, with 13 bases in between. CDR3 amino acids: CSVDSGAMQETQYF. In DNA form, the CDR3 reads TGCAGCGTTGACTCAGGGGCCATGCAAGAGACCCAGTACTTC.

The chain employs TRBV19 and TRBJ1-5; D is unclear. This CDR3 comprises 14 residues. The V end was cut by 4 bases, the J end by 1 base, with 8 bases between. Germline assignment: CDR1 LNHDA and CDR2 SQIVND (reference sequence). CDR3 loop: CASSTTRSNQPQHF. The CDR3 region has the DNA TGTGCCAGTAGTACTACAAGGAGCAATCAGCCCCAGCATTTT.

This clonotype was counted between two and nine times. The V gene is TRBV6-1, the J gene TRBJ2-2; no firm D call. Trimming took off 6 bases at V and 2 bases at J, with 10 bases between the two ends. The germline gives CDR1 MNHNS, CDR2 SASEGT. The CDR3 has 14 residues. The CDR3 sequence: CASRDISNTGELFF. DNA for the CDR3: TGTGCCAGCAGAGACATATCTAACACCGGGGAGCTGTTTTTT.